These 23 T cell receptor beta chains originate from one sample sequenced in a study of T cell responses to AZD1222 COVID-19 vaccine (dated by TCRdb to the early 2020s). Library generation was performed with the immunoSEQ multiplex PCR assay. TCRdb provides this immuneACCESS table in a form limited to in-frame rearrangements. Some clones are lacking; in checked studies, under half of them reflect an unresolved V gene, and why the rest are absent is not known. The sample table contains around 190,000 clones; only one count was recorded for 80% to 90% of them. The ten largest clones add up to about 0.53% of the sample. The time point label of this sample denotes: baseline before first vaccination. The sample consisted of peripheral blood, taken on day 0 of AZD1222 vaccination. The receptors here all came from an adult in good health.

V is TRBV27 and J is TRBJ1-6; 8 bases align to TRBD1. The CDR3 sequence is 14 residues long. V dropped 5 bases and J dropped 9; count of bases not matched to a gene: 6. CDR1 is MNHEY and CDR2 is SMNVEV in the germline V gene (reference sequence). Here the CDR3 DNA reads TGTGCCAGCAGTCCCGGACAGGGAGGTTCACCCCTCCACTTT. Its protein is CASSPGQGGSPLHF.

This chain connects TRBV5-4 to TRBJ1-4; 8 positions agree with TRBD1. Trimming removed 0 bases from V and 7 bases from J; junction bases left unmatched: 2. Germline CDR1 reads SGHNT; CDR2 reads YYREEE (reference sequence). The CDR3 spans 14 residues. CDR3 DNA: TGTGCCAGCAGCTTGGCACAGGGGGGTGAAAAACTGTTTTTT. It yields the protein CASSLAQGGEKLFF.

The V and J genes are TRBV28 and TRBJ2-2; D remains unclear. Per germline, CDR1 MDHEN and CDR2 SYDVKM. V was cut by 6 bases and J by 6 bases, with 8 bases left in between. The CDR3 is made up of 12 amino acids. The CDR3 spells CASSLSAGELFF. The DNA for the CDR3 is TGTGCCAGCAGCCTTTCTGCCGGGGAGCTGTTTTTT.

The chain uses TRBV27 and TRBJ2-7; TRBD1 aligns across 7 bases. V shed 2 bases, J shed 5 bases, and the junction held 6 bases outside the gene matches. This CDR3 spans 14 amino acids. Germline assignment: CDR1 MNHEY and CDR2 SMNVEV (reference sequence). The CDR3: CASSLTYRGNEQYF. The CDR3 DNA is TGTGCCAGCAGTTTAACTTACAGGGGCAACGAGCAGTACTTC.

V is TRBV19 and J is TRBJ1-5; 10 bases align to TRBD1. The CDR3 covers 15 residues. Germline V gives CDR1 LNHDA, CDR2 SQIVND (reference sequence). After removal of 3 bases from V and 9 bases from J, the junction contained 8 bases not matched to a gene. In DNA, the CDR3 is TGTGCCAGTAGTATTGGGGACAGGGGACTTACGCCCCAGCATTTT. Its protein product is CASSIGDRGLTPQHF. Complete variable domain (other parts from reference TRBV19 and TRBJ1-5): DGGITQSPKYLFRKEGQNVTLSCEQNLNHDAMYWYRQDPGQGLRLIYYSQIVNDFQKGDIAEGYSVSREKKESFPLTVTSAQKNPTAFYLCASSIGDRGLTPQHFGDGTRLSIL.

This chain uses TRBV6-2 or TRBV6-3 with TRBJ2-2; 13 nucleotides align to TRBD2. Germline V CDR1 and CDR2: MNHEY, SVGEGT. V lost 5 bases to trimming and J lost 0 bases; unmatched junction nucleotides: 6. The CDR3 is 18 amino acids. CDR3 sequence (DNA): TGTGCCAGCAGTGTTCGACTAGCGGGGGGAACGAACACCGGGGAGCTGTTTTTT. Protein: CASSVRLAGGTNTGELFF.

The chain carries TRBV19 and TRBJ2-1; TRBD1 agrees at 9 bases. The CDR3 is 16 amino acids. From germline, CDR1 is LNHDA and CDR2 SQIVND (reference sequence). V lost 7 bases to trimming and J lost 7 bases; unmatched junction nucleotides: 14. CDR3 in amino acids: CASTTIQGANGNEQFF. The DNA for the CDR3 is TGTGCCAGTACCACTATACAGGGGGCCAATGGAAATGAGCAGTTCTTC.

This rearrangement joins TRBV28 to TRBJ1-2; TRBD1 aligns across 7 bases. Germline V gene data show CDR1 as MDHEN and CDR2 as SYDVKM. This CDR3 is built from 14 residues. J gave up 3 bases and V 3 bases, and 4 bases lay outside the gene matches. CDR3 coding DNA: TGTGCCAGCAGTTTTGGGGACAGAGACTATGGCTACACCTTC. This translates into CASSFGDRDYGYTF.

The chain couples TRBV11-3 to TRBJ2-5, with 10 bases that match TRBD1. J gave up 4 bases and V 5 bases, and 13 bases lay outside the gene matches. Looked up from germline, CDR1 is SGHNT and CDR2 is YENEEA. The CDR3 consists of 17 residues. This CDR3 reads CASSHRPGTGVRETQYF. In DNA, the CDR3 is TGTGCCAGCAGCCATAGACCCGGGACAGGGGTGAGAGAGACCCAGTACTTC.

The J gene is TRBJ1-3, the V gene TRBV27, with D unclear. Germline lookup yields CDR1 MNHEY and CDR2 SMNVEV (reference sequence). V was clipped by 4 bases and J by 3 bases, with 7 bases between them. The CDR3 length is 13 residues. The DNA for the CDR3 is TGTGCCAGCAGTTCACGACTTGGAAACACCATATATTTT. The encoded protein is CASSSRLGNTIYF.

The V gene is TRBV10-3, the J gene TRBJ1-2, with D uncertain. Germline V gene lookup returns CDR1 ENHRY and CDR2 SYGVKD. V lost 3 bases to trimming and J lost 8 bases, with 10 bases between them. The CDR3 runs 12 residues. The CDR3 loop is CAISDGYIGYTF. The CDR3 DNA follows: TGTGCCATCAGTGACGGGTATATCGGCTACACCTTC.

DNA of the CDR3: TGCGCCAGCAGCTTGGATACGGGGGGCGGGTCCCTCGGCTACACCTTC. Residues: CASSLDTGGGSLGYTF. The V gene is TRBV5-1, the J gene TRBJ1-2; a weak D match, TRBD1 (6 bases). This CDR3 comprises 16 residues. V was clipped by 0 bases and J by 8 bases, with 20 bases between them. Germline V gene sequence: CDR1 SGHRS, CDR2 YFSETQ.

The CDR3 DNA reads TGTGCCAGCGAAGACAGGGACCGGGGAGATGAAAAACTGTTTTTT. Its protein product is CASEDRDRGDEKLFF. V gene TRBV25-1 combines with J gene TRBJ1-4; 7 nucleotides align to TRBD1. This CDR3 is 15 amino acids long. V was pared by 8 bases and J by 6 bases, with 12 bases of the junction left unmatched. In germline, CDR1 is MGHDK, CDR2 SYGVNS.

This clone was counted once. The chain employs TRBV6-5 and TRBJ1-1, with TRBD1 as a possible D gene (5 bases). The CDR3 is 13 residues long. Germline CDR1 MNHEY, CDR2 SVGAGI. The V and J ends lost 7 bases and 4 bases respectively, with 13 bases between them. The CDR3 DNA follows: TGTGCCAGCACGTACGGGGGGGGCACTGAAGCTTTCTTT. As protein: CASTYGGGTEAFF.

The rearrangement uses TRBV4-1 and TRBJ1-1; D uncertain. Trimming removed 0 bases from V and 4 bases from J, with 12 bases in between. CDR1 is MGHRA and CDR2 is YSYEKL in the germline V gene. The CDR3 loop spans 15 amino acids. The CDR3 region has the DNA TGCGCCAGCAGCCAAGAGTACACCCGAGGCACTGAAGCTTTCTTT. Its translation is CASSQEYTRGTEAFF.

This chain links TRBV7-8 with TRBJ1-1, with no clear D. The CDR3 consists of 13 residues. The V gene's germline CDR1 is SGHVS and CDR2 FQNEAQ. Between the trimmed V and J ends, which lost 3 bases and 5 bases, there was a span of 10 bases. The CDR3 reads CASSLSEWTEAFF. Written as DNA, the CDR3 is TGTGCCAGCAGCTTGAGCGAATGGACTGAAGCTTTCTTT.

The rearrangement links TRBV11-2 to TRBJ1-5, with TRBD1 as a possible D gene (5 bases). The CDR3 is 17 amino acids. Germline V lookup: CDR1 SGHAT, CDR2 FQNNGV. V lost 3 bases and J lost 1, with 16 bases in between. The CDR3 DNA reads TGTGCCAGCAGCTTTTCCGCGGCAGGGTTCAGCAATCAGCCCCAGCATTTT. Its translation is CASSFSAAGFSNQPQHF.

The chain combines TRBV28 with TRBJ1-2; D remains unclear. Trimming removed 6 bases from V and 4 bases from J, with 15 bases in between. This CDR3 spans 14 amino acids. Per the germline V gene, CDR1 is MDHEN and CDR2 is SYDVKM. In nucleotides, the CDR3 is TGTGCCAGCAGGTCCGGCCTGGGAACCTATGGCTACACCTTC. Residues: CASRSGLGTYGYTF.

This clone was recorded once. This chain's CDR3 is CATRQGGGVRSTNEQFF. Written as DNA, the CDR3 is TGTGCCACCAGGCAAGGAGGAGGGGTTCGATCCACCAATGAGCAGTTCTTC. The chain joins TRBV24-1 to TRBJ2-1; TRBD2 might be the D (6 bases). Germline CDR1 is KGHDR and CDR2 is SFDVKD. CDR3 length: 17 residues. Trimming left V 7 bases short and J 6 bases short, with 24 bases between.

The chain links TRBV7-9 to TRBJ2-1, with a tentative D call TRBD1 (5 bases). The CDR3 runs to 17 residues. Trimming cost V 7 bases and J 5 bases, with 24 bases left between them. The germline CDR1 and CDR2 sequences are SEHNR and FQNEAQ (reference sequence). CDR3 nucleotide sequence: TGTGCCAGCAATTACCCCCTGGGTCTAGTCAGGGACAATGAGCAGTTCTTC. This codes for CASNYPLGLVRDNEQFF. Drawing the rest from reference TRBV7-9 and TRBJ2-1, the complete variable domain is DTGVSQNPRHKITKRGQNVTFRCDPISEHNRLYWYRQTLGQGPEFLTYFQNEAQLEKSRLLSDRFSAERPKGSFSTLEIQRTEQGDSAMYLCASNYPLGLVRDNEQFFGPGTRLTVL.

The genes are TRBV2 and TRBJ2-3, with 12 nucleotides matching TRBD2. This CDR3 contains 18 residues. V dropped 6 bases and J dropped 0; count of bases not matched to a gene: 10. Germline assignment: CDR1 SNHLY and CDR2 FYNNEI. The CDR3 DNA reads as TGTGCCAGCAGGGGCGGTCCTAGCGGGGGGGCTAGCACAGATACGCAGTATTTT. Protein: CASRGGPSGGASTDTQYF. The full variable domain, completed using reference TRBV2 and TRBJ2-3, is EPEVTQTPSHQVTQMGQEVILRCVPISNHLYFYWYRQILGQKVEFLVSFYNNEISEKSEIFDDQFSVERPDGSNFTLKIRSTKLEDSAMYFCASRGGPSGGASTDTQYFGPGTRLTVL.

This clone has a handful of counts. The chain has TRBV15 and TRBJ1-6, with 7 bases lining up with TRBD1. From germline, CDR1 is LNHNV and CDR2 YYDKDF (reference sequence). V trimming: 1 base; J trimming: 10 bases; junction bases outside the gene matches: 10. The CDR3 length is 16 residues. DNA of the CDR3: TGTGCCACCAGCAGAGGGACAGGAGGGGACGGATCACCCCTCCACTTT. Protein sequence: CATSRGTGGDGSPLHF.

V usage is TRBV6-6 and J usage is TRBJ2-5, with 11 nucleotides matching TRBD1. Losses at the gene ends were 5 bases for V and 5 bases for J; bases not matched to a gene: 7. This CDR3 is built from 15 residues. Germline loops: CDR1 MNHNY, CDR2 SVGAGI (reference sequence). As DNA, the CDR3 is TGTGCCAGCAGTCCTCGGACAGGGGGCTTCGAGACCCAGTACTTC. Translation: CASSPRTGGFETQYF.